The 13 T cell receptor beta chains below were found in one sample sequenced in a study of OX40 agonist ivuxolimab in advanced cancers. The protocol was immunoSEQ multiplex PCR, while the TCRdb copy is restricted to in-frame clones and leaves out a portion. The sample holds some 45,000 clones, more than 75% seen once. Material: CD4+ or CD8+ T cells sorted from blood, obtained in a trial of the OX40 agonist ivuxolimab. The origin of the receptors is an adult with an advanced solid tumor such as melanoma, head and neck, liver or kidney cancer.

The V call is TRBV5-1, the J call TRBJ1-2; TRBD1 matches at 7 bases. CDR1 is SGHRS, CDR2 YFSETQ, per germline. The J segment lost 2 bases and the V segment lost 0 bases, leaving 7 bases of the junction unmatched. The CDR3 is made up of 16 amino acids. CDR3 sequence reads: CASSLASGTVNYGYTF. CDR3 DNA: TGCGCCAGCAGCTTGGCCTCCGGGACAGTAAACTATGGCTACACCTTC.

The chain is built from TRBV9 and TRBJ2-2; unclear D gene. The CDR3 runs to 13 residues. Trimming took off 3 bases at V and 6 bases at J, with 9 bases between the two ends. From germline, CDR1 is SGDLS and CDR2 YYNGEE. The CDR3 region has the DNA TGTGCCAGCAGCGAACGAAACGCCGGGGAGCTGTTTTTT. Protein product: CASSERNAGELFF.

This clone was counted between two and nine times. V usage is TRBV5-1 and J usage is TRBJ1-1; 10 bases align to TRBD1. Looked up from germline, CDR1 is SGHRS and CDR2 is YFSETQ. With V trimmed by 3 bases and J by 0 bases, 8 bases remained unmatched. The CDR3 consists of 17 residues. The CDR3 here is CASSWGTGVFMNTEAFF. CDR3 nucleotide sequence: TGCGCCAGCAGCTGGGGGACAGGGGTCTTCATGAACACTGAAGCTTTCTTT. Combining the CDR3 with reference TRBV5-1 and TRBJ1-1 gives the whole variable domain KAGVTQTPRYLIKTRGQQVTLSCSPISGHRSVSWYQQTPGQGLQFLFEYFSETQRNKGNFPGRFSGRQFSNSRSEMNVSTLELGDSALYLCASSWGTGVFMNTEAFFGQGTRLTVV.

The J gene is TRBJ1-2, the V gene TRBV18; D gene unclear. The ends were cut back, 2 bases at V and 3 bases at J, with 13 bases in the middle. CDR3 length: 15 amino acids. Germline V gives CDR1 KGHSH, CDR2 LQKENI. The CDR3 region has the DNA TGTGCCAGCTCACCATTCTTCACCGCCGACTATGGCTACACCTTC. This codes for CASSPFFTADYGYTF.

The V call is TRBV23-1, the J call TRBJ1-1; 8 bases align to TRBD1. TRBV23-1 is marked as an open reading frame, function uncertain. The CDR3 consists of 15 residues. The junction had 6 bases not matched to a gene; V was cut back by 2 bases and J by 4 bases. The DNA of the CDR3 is TGCGCCAGCAGTCAAGCAGGGGGCGCAGTCACTGAAGCTTTCTTT. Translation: CASSQAGGAVTEAFF.

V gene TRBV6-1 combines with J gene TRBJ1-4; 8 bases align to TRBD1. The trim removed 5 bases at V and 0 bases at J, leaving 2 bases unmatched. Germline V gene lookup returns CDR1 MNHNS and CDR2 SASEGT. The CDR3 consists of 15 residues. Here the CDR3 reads CASSSGQATNEKLFF. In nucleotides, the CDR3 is TGTGCCAGCAGTTCGGGACAGGCAACTAATGAAAAACTGTTTTTT.

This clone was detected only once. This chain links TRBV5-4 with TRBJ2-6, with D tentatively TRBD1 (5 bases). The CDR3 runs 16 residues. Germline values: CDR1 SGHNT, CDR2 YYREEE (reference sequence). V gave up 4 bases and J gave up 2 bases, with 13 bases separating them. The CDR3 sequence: CASSPRQFTGANVLTF. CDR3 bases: TGTGCCAGCAGCCCGCGACAGTTCACTGGGGCCAACGTCCTGACTTTC.

The CDR3 spells CASSLAQGGNNEQFF. The CDR3 DNA follows: TGTGCCAGCAGCTTAGCCCAGGGGGGAAACAATGAGCAGTTCTTC. The rearrangement links TRBV7-8 to TRBJ2-1, with D possibly being TRBD1 (7 bases). Germline assignment: CDR1 SGHVS and CDR2 FQNEAQ. V was clipped by 0 bases and J by 5 bases, with 11 bases between them. The CDR3 covers 15 residues.

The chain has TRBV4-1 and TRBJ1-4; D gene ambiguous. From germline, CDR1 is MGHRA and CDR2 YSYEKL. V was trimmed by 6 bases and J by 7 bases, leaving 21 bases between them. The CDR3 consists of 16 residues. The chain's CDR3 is CASSSRSGRKSEKLFF. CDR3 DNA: TGCGCCAGCAGTTCAAGGTCAGGCCGTAAGAGTGAAAAACTGTTTTTT.

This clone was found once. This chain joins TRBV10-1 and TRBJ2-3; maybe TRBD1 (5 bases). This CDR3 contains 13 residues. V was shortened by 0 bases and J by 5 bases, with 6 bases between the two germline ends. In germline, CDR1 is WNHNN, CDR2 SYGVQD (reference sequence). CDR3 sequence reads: CASSESQGDTQYF. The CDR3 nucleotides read TGCGCCAGCAGTGAGTCGCAGGGAGATACGCAGTATTTT.

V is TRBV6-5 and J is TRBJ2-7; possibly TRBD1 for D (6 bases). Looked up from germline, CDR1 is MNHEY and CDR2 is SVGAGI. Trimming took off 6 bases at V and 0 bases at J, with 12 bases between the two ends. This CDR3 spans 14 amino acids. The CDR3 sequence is CASSRGGSSYEQYF. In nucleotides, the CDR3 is TGTGCCAGCAGCAGGGGTGGCAGCTCCTACGAGCAGTACTTC.

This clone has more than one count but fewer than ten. The CDR3 loop reads CASSQFFINQPQHF. The DNA of the CDR3 is TGCGCCAGCAGTCAATTCTTCATCAATCAGCCCCAGCATTTT. The chain employs TRBV23-1 and TRBJ1-5; D gene unclear. TRBV23-1 is reported as an ORF; its role is uncertain. The CDR3 runs to 14 residues. V was trimmed by 1 base and J by 3 bases, leaving 7 bases between them.

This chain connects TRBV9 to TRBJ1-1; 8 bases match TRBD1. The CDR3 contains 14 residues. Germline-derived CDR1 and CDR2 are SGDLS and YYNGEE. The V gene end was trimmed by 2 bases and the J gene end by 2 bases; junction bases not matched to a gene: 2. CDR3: CASSVGTGNTEAFF. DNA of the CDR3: TGTGCCAGCAGCGTCGGGACAGGTAACACTGAAGCTTTCTTT. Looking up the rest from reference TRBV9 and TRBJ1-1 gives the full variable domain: DSGVTQTPKHLITATGQRVTLRCSPRSGDLSVYWYQQSLDQGLQFLIQYYNGEERAKGNILERFSAQQFPDLHSELNLSSLELGDSALYFCASSVGTGNTEAFFGQGTRLTVV.